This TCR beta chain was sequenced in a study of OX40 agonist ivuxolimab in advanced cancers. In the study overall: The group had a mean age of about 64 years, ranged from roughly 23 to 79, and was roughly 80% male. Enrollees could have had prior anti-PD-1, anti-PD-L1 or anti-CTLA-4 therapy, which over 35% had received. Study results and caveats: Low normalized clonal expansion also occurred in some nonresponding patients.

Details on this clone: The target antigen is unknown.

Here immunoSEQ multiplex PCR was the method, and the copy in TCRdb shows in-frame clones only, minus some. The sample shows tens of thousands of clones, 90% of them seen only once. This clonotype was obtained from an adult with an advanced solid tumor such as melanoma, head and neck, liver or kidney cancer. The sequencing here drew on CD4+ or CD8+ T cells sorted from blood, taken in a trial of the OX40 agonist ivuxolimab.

CDR3 DNA sequence: TGTGCCAGTAGTATGCCGACAGGGGGCGCAGGCTACACCTTC. Its translation is CASSMPTGGAGYTF. This sequence joins TRBV19 and TRBJ1-2; 10 nucleotides match TRBD1. CDR1 is LNHDA and CDR2 is SQIVND in the germline V gene (reference sequence). V shed 3 bases, J shed 8 bases, and the junction held 6 bases outside the gene matches. The CDR3 length is 14 residues.